The 12 T cell receptor beta chains below were found in one sample sequenced in a study of neurological immune-mediated disorders. One entry per CDR3 protein results from TCRdb running MiXCR on the 5' RACE reads. The sample has about 66,000 distinct CDR3 sequences; 3.5% to 5.5% are singletons. The sequenced sample consisted of PBMCs. The receptors stem from a man aged 30 to 39 with multiple sclerosis.

This clonotype was detected many times. The J gene is TRBJ2-7, the V gene TRBV6-6; unclear D gene. V was clipped by 2 bases and J by 6 bases, with 11 bases between them. Looked up from germline, CDR1 is MNHNY and CDR2 is SVGAGI (reference sequence). CDR3 size: 13 residues. CDR3 nucleotide sequence: TGTGCCAGCAGTTACCCTCAGACCGCCGAGCAGTACTTC. Translation gives CASSYPQTAEQYF.

This clonotype was counted at least ten times. The DNA for the CDR3 is TGTGCCAGCCAGGACAGCTTTGGTAGCAATCAGCCCCAGCATTTT. Translated, it gives CASQDSFGSNQPQHF. The chain uses TRBV27 and TRBJ1-5, with D perhaps matching TRBD1 (6 bases). The ends were cut back, 8 bases at V and 0 bases at J, with 14 bases in the middle. Germline assignment: CDR1 MNHEY and CDR2 SMNVEV (reference sequence). This CDR3 has 15 residues.

The chain employs TRBV6-5 and TRBJ1-2; D is perhaps TRBD1 (5 bases). This CDR3 is 13 amino acids long. Germline CDR1 is MNHEY and CDR2 is SVGAGI. V was shortened by 5 bases and J by 2 bases, with 9 bases between the two germline ends. This chain's CDR3 is CASSRQFNYGYTF. The CDR3 nucleotides are TGTGCCAGCAGTAGACAGTTCAACTATGGCTACACCTTC.

Ten or more counts support this clonotype. The rearrangement links TRBV5-1 to TRBJ1-1; 7 bases agree with TRBD1. Germline assignment: CDR1 SGHRS and CDR2 YFSETQ. With V trimmed by 3 bases and J by 5 bases, 7 bases remained unmatched. This CDR3 comprises 14 residues. The CDR3 region has the DNA TGCGCCAGCAGCTATTCGACAGGGAGGACTGAAGCTTTCTTT. Translation: CASSYSTGRTEAFF.

This clonotype has a count of ten or more. The V and J genes are TRBV7-9 and TRBJ2-5; D is possibly TRBD2 (5 bases). V lost 5 bases, J lost 0 bases, and 13 bases lay in between. Germline V gene sequence: CDR1 SEHNR, CDR2 FQNEAQ (reference sequence). This CDR3 has 15 amino acids. The CDR3 reads CASSPIPGYQETQYF. The CDR3 region has the DNA TGTGCCAGCAGCCCTATCCCGGGATACCAAGAGACCCAGTACTTC.

This clonotype came up many times. The chain carries TRBV6-5 and TRBJ1-5, with 7 nucleotides matching TRBD1. CDR1 is MNHEY, CDR2 SVGAGI, per germline. J gave up 2 bases and V 0 bases, and 1 base lay outside the gene matches. This CDR3 has 15 amino acids. The CDR3 DNA is TGTGCCAGCAGTTACTCAGGGGGCCGCAATCAGCCCCAGCATTTT. It yields the protein CASSYSGGRNQPQHF.

This clonotype was picked up many times. The chain uses TRBV6-5 and TRBJ2-5; D gene uncertain. V lost 0 bases and J 0 bases, leaving 5 bases between the germline ends. The germline V gene has CDR1 MNHEY and CDR2 SVGAGI. The CDR3 length is 14 residues. The CDR3 loop reads CASSYSLDQETQYF. Here the CDR3 DNA reads TGTGCCAGCAGTTACTCTCTGGACCAAGAGACCCAGTACTTC.

The V call is TRBV4-1, the J call TRBJ1-1; TRBD1 is a possible D gene (6 bases). Germline CDR1 reads MGHRA; CDR2 reads YSYEKL. There are 13 residues in the CDR3. Trimming stripped 6 bases from V and 4 bases from J, with 12 bases between. The CDR3 nucleotides are TGCGCCAGCAGACAGGGTTGGAGCACTGAAGCTTTCTTT. Its protein product is CASRQGWSTEAFF.

This clonotype was observed at least ten times. The chain links TRBV7-9 to TRBJ1-3; possibly TRBD1 for D (5 bases). V was pared by 5 bases and J by 4 bases, with 9 bases between. Germline loops: CDR1 SEHNR, CDR2 FQNEAQ (reference sequence). The CDR3 loop spans 13 amino acids. The CDR3 nucleotides read TGTGCCAGCAGCCCACGGGACGGAAACACCATATATTTT. Its translation is CASSPRDGNTIYF. The full variable domain, rest sourced from reference TRBV7-9 and TRBJ1-3, is DTGVSQNPRHKITKRGQNVTFRCDPISEHNRLYWYRQTLGQGPEFLTYFQNEAQLEKSRLLSDRFSAERPKGSFSTLEIQRTEQGDSAMYLCASSPRDGNTIYFGEGSWLTVV.

The rearrangement joins TRBV6-5 to TRBJ2-2, with a weak D call TRBD2 (6 bases). V lost 4 bases, J lost 2 bases, and 14 bases lay in between. The CDR3 contains 16 residues. Germline CDR1 reads MNHEY; CDR2 reads SVGAGI. The CDR3 reads CASSSLSGTNTGELFF. The CDR3 bases are TGTGCCAGCAGTTCGCTTTCCGGGACTAACACCGGGGAGCTGTTTTTT.

V gene TRBV21-1 combines with J gene TRBJ2-4; the D call of TRBD1 is as the table states it, not checked on the DNA. TRBV21-1 is given as a pseudogene. This CDR3 region has 17 residues. In nucleotides, the CDR3 is TGTGCCAGCAGCACCAGGGACAGATACTTGGCCAAAAACATTCAGTACTTC. It specifies CASSTRDRYLAKNIQYF.

This clonotype has at least ten counts. This chain uses TRBV3-1 with TRBJ2-3; 10 bases fit TRBD2. The germline V gene has CDR1 LGHDT and CDR2 YNNKEL (reference sequence). J gave up 6 bases and V 4 bases, and 4 bases lay outside the gene matches. The CDR3 sequence is 14 residues long. The CDR3 coding sequence is TGTGCCAGCAGCCCCTATAGCGGGGGGGATACGCAGTATTTT. This gives the protein CASSPYSGGDTQYF.